The clone carrying this T cell receptor beta chain was observed many times. Its cognate antigen is unknown. Deletions cut 4 bases from V and 0 bases from J, with 10 bases between. The CDR3 loop spans 15 amino acids. Germline CDR1 SGHVS, CDR2 FNYEAQ. These data originate in a study of T-cell memory formation after mild COVID-19. Study details: TCR clusters were largely donor specific. Study-level points and caveats: CD4+ bias marked clones expanding day 15 to 37, unlike balanced contracting clones. Mainly CM and EM harbored the contracting CD4+ clones; mainly EMRA harbored the CD8+ ones.

TCRdb called the 5' RACE reads again in MiXCR, with one record for every CDR3 protein. Among roughly 600,000 distinct CDR3 sequences listed, around 17% were seen once. Input material: PBMCs or a T cell subset sorted from them (not recorded which). The receptor was derived from an adult woman who had mild COVID-19 (a few samples of this study predate the infection). Cell type and time point are not known. V usage is TRBV7-6 and J usage is TRBJ1-3, with D unresolved. This CDR3 is CASSSIPSSGNTIYF. The DNA for the CDR3 is TGTGCCAGCAGCTCAATTCCGAGCTCTGGAAACACCATATATTTT.